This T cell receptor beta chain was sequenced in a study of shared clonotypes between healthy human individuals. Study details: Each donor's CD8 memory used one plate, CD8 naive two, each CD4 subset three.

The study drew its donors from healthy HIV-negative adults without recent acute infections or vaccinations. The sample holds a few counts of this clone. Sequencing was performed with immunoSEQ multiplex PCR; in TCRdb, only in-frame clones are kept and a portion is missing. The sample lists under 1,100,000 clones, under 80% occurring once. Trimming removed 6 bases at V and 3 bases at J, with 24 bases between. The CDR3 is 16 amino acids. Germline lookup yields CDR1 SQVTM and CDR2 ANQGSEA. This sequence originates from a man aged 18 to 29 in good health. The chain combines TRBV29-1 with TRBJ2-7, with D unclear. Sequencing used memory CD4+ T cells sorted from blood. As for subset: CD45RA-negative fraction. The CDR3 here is CSVLSLSSQARYEQYF. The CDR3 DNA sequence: TGCAGCGTACTCAGTCTCTCGAGCCAAGCCCGCTACGAGCAGTACTTC.